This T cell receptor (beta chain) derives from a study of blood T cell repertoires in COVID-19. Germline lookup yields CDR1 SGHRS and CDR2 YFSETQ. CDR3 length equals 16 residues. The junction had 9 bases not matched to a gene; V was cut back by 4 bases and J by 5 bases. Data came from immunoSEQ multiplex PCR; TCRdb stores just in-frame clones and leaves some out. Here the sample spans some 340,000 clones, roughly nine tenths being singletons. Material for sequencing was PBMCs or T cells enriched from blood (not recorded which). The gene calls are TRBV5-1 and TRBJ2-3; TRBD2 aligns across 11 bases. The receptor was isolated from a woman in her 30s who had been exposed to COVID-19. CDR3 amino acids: CASSTGTSGRGDTQYF. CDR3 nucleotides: TGCGCCAGCAGCACCGGGACTAGCGGACGGGGAGATACGCAGTATTTT.